This T cell receptor (beta chain) was obtained from a study of blood T cell repertoires in COVID-19. The germline CDR1 and CDR2 sequences are GTSNPN and SVGIG (reference sequence). V lost 1 base and J 3 bases, leaving 16 bases between the germline ends. The CDR3 has 15 amino acids. Sequenced by immunoSEQ multiplex PCR; TCRdb stores in-frame clones only, minus some. This table has around 54,000 clones, roughly 90% appearing once. Material for sequencing was peripheral blood. The chain recombines TRBV30 with TRBJ2-7, with TRBD1 as a possible D gene (5 bases). The sequence derives from a human donor in a cohort sampled during active COVID-19. CDR3 region: CAWSGKGPDFYEQYF. The CDR3 DNA follows: TGTGCCTGGAGTGGGAAGGGGCCGGATTTCTACGAGCAGTACTTC.